The 22 T cell receptor beta chains in this list originate from one sample, sequenced in a study of vaccination and CD4 T cells after COVID-19. Sequencing of DNA taken from cultured CD4+ T cells relied on the Oncomine TCR Beta short-read assay. CD4+ T cells were cultured, and genomic DNA was extracted from them. TCRdb reanalysed the PCR reads using MiXCR and keeps one entry per CDR3 protein. Altogether about 11,000 distinct CDR3 sequences are present, approximately 30% being singletons, with the ten largest covering approximately 15%. No cognate antigen is known for these TCRs. The treatment was: roughly 10-day PBMC culture with coronavirus spike peptide pools or control peptides (ViraFEST assay). Those CD4+ T cells from the unexposed donor predate the COVID-19 pandemic (2011-2018). The sample consisted of CD4+ T cells from blood, cultured in vitro. All receptors come from a human donor in good health.

V gene TRBV10-3 combines with J gene TRBJ2-1; D not certain. The CDR3 spans 13 residues. Per the germline V gene, CDR1 is ENHRY and CDR2 is SYGVKD. V shed 3 bases and J shed 0 bases, with 3 bases lying between them. CDR3 region: CAISDLSYNEQFF. The CDR3, as DNA: TGTGCCATCAGTGACCTCTCCTACAATGAGCAGTTCTTC.

The genes are TRBV19 and TRBJ2-2, with a weak D call TRBD1 (6 bases). The germline CDR1 and CDR2 sequences are LNHDA and SQIVND (reference sequence). CDR3 size: 14 residues. The V and J ends lost 6 bases and 0 bases respectively, with 8 bases between them. CDR3 nucleotide sequence: TGTGCCAGTAGGAAGGGGGCGAACACCGGGGAGCTGTTTTTT. Encoded protein: CASRKGANTGELFF.

The chain carries TRBV7-2 and TRBJ2-1; 11 positions match TRBD2. Germline CDR1 SGHTA, CDR2 FQGNSA. CDR3 size: 16 residues. The V segment lost 6 bases and the J segment 8 bases; nucleotides outside the gene matches: 12. The CDR3 region is CASSLIAGGLRDEQFF. The DNA for the CDR3 is TGTGCCAGCAGTTTAATAGCGGGGGGGCTGCGTGATGAGCAGTTCTTC. The full variable domain, with the rest looked up from reference TRBV7-2 and TRBJ2-1, is GAGVSQSPSNKVTEKGKDVELRCDPISGHTALYWYRQSLGQGLEFLIYFQGNSAPDKSGLPSDRFSAERTGGSVSTLTIQRTQQEDSAVYLCASSLIAGGLRDEQFFGPGTRLTVL.

The count of this clonotype is one. This rearrangement joins TRBV7-2 to TRBJ2-4, with no clear D. V was trimmed by 4 bases and J by 11 bases, leaving 12 bases between them. The CDR3 loop spans 12 amino acids. Germline assignment: CDR1 SGHTA and CDR2 FQGNSA. CDR3: CASSSVTPLQYF. CDR3 nucleotide sequence: TGTGCCAGCAGCTCAGTCACCCCTCTTCAGTACTTC. Full variable domain (missing parts from reference TRBV7-2 and TRBJ2-4): GAGVSQSPSNKVTEKGKDVELRCDPISGHTALYWYRQSLGQGLEFLIYFQGNSAPDKSGLPSDRFSAERTGGSVSTLTIQRTQQEDSAVYLCASSSVTPLQYFGAGTRLSVL.

This chain connects TRBV7-2 to TRBJ2-2; TRBD2 aligns across 7 bases. V dropped 5 bases and J dropped 1; count of bases not matched to a gene: 16. Per the germline V gene, CDR1 is SGHTA and CDR2 is FQGNSA. There are 19 residues in the CDR3. The CDR3 region has the DNA TGTGCCAGCAGCCCCACCCATCGGGAGGCCAGGAGGAACACCGGGGAGCTGTTTTTT. This translates into CASSPTHREARRNTGELFF.

This clonotype was seen more than once but under ten times. The V and J genes are TRBV7-2 and TRBJ2-3; 9 bases are shared with TRBD2. CDR1 and CDR2 (germline): SGHTA, FQGNSA. This CDR3 has 15 amino acids. The V segment lost 3 bases and the J segment 6 bases; nucleotides outside the gene matches: 7. CDR3 region: CASSLAGGPDDTQYF. The CDR3 DNA reads as TGTGCCAGCAGCTTGGCGGGAGGGCCGGACGATACGCAGTATTTT.

V gene TRBV6-1 combines with J gene TRBJ1-1; 8 positions agree with TRBD1. The CDR3 loop spans 16 amino acids. The germline CDR1 and CDR2 sequences are MNHNS and SASEGT. Trimming removed 5 bases from V and 4 bases from J; junction bases left unmatched: 12. In nucleotides, the CDR3 is TGTGCCAGCAGTCTATCCCCGACAGGGGAGTTCACTGAAGCTTTCTTT. Translation gives CASSLSPTGEFTEAFF.

This chain links TRBV28 with TRBJ2-5; the D is unclear. The length of the CDR3 is 13 residues. With 11 bases removed from V and 1 base from J, the gap between germline ends came to 14 bases. Germline V gene sequence: CDR1 MDHEN, CDR2 SYDVKM. The CDR3 nucleotides are TGTGCCGCTGACGGAAGGGCCCAAGAGACCCAGTACTTC. Amino acids: CAADGRAQETQYF.

This clonotype was picked up one time. The V and J genes are TRBV5-5 and TRBJ1-1; 9 bases line up with TRBD1. Germline V lookup: CDR1 SGHKS, CDR2 YYEKEE (reference sequence). The V gene end was trimmed by 3 bases and the J gene end by 3 bases; junction bases not matched to a gene: 18. The CDR3 is 19 amino acids. In nucleotides, the CDR3 is TGTGCCAGCAGCTCCCTTCACCGGGACAGGGTAAGAGTGGACACTGAAGCTTTCTTT. It codes for CASSSLHRDRVRVDTEAFF.

The sample holds a few counts of this clonotype. This chain connects TRBV20-1 to TRBJ2-7; a weak D match, TRBD1 (7 bases). The CDR3 is made up of 14 amino acids. V lost 6 bases and J 0 bases, leaving 15 bases between the germline ends. The germline gives CDR1 DFQATT, CDR2 SNEGSKA (reference sequence). The CDR3 loop reads CSARDSSYSYEQYF. As DNA, the CDR3 is TGCAGTGCGCGGGACAGCTCCTACTCCTACGAGCAGTACTTC.

The chain employs TRBV11-2 and TRBJ2-7; perhaps TRBD1 as D (7 bases). The CDR3 totals 14 residues. Trimming took 5 bases from V and 4 from J, leaving 15 bases between them. Germline lookup yields CDR1 SGHAT and CDR2 FQNNGV. The CDR3 loop reads CASSRGTDGYEQYF. DNA for the CDR3: TGTGCCAGCAGCCGGGGGACAGACGGATACGAGCAGTACTTC.

The V and J genes are TRBV5-4 and TRBJ1-6; TRBD1 matches 8 bases. CDR1 and CDR2 from the germline V gene are SGHNT and YYREEE (reference sequence). The CDR3 runs to 14 residues. The V and J ends lost 4 bases and 10 bases, in that order; junction bases with no gene match: 7. CDR3 bases: TGTGCCAGCAGCCCAGGGGGCGCTGGGTCACCCCTCCACTTT. It is translated as CASSPGGAGSPLHF.

The chain has TRBV28 and TRBJ2-4; 10 bases agree with TRBD2. The CDR3 has 13 amino acids. The germline gives CDR1 MDHEN, CDR2 SYDVKM. V lost 8 bases and J lost 8; bases outside the gene matches: 6. The CDR3 protein is CASGSGRAYIQYF. The CDR3 coding sequence is TGTGCCAGCGGGAGCGGGAGGGCCTACATTCAGTACTTC. The complete variable domain, with remaining parts taken from reference TRBV28 and TRBJ2-4, reads DVKVTQSSRYLVKRTGEKVFLECVQDMDHENMFWYRQDPGLGLRLIYFSYDVKMKEKGDIPEGYSVSREKKERFSLILESASTNQTSMYLCASGSGRAYIQYFGAGTRLSVL.

The V call is TRBV28, the J call TRBJ2-1, with D possibly TRBD1 on 5 matching bases. Germline V gene lookup returns CDR1 MDHEN and CDR2 SYDVKM. Trimming pared 5 bases from V and 4 bases from J, leaving 9 bases between. The CDR3 is 13 amino acids. CDR3 loop: CASSRDRYNEQFF. The CDR3 bases are TGTGCCAGCAGTCGCGACAGATACAATGAGCAGTTCTTC.

This clonotype rates as large. The rearrangement links TRBV7-6 to TRBJ2-3; possibly TRBD1 or TRBD2 for D (6 bases each). This CDR3 has 14 residues. Germline CDR1 reads SGHVS; CDR2 reads FNYEAQ. V shed 6 bases and J shed 1 base, with 11 bases lying between them. This CDR3 is CASRGGFGTDTQYF. Written as DNA, the CDR3 is TGTGCCAGCAGAGGGGGGTTCGGCACAGATACGCAGTATTTT. Supplemented by reference TRBV7-6 and TRBJ2-3, the full variable domain reads GAGVSQSPRYKVTKRGQDVALRCDPISGHVSLYWYRQALGQGPEFLTYFNYEAQQDKSGLPNDRFSAERPEGSISTLTIQRTEQRDSAMYRCASRGGFGTDTQYFGPGTRLTVL.

The CDR3 reads CASSPRAGDYGYTF. For the CDR3, the DNA is TGTGCCAGCAGCCCCCGGGCAGGAGACTATGGCTACACCTTC. The chain carries TRBV7-6 and TRBJ1-2; D not resolved. This CDR3 comprises 14 residues. CDR1 is SGHVS and CDR2 is FNYEAQ in the germline V gene. Trimming pared 5 bases from V and 3 bases from J, leaving 13 bases between.

This chain uses TRBV28 with TRBJ1-1, with D unclear. With 6 bases removed from V and 10 bases from J, the gap between germline ends came to 18 bases. The CDR3 runs 13 residues. The germline gives CDR1 MDHEN, CDR2 SYDVKM. The CDR3 DNA is TGTGCCAGCAGCTCCCCGGCAGTCTTAGGAGCTTTCTTT. Its translation: CASSSPAVLGAFF. The variable domain in full, completed from reference TRBV28 and TRBJ1-1, reads DVKVTQSSRYLVKRTGEKVFLECVQDMDHENMFWYRQDPGLGLRLIYFSYDVKMKEKGDIPEGYSVSREKKERFSLILESASTNQTSMYLCASSSPAVLGAFFGQGTRLTVV.

The CDR3 reads CATRDEIPYEQYF. The CDR3, as DNA: TGTGCCACCCGGGACGAGATTCCCTACGAGCAGTACTTC. The chain joins TRBV6-2 or TRBV6-3 to TRBJ2-7; D is possibly TRBD1 or TRBD2 (5 bases each). V lost 10 bases and J lost 2, with 15 bases in between. Germline V gene data show CDR1 as MNHEY and CDR2 as SVGEGT. This CDR3 has 13 residues.

The CDR3, as DNA: TGCAGTGCTGGGGACAGATTGAACACTGAAGCTTTCTTT. This sequence encodes CSAGDRLNTEAFF. This chain connects TRBV20-1 to TRBJ1-1; 7 nucleotides match TRBD1. Germline V gene sequence: CDR1 DFQATT, CDR2 SNEGSKA (reference sequence). The junction had 3 bases not matched to a gene; V was cut back by 5 bases and J by 0 bases. The CDR3 has 13 amino acids.

The chain recombines TRBV4-3 with TRBJ2-3, with TRBD2 matching 13 bases. Germline V gives CDR1 LGHNA, CDR2 YSLEER. The CDR3 has 18 residues. The junction had 5 bases not matched to a gene; V was cut back by 0 bases and J by 2 bases. This CDR3 is CASSQDKGLAGFTDTQYF. CDR3 in DNA: TGCGCCAGCAGCCAAGATAAGGGACTAGCGGGGTTCACAGATACGCAGTATTTT.

The rearrangement links TRBV7-2 to TRBJ1-1, with TRBD1 as a possible D gene (6 bases). The V gene's germline CDR1 is SGHTA and CDR2 FQGNSA. V lost 3 bases, J lost 10 bases, and 15 bases lay in between. The CDR3 spans 13 residues. CDR3 protein: CASSLVGQNVAFF. The CDR3 coding sequence is TGTGCCAGCAGCTTGGTCGGACAGAACGTAGCTTTCTTT.

The rearrangement uses TRBV20-1 and TRBJ1-5; tentative D call: TRBD1 (6 bases). V gave up 0 bases and J gave up 2 bases, with 11 bases separating them. Germline values: CDR1 DFQATT, CDR2 SNEGSKA (reference sequence). The CDR3 runs to 15 residues. The CDR3 DNA sequence: TGCAGTGCTAGAGACAGGGGTTTTGGCAATCAGCCCCAGCATTTT. Its translation is CSARDRGFGNQPQHF.